This T cell receptor (beta chain) was sequenced during a study of blood T cell repertoires in COVID-19. As for the study in general: COVID-19 samples from acute and convalescent phases originated in the United States, Italy and Spain. T cells, B-cell-depleted T cells, or PBMCs provided the cDNA or gDNA that served as material.

In the original analysis: Reference gene primer amplification in the assay estimated nucleated cell counts. This table comes from immunoSEQ multiplex PCR, and its TCRdb copy is limited to in-frame clones, with some not included. From that table come the V and J calls and clone size; the DNA was used to work out D and trimming. The table has more than 85,000 clones, 85% to 90% seen once. Germline CDR1 ENHRY, CDR2 SYGVKD. V shed 0 bases and J shed 4 bases, with 18 bases lying between them. This CDR3 contains 17 residues. V is TRBV10-3 and J is TRBJ1-2, with D hard to call. This clonotype was obtained from a human donor in a cohort sampled during active COVID-19. Sequencing was done on a sample of peripheral blood. CDR3 loop: CAISESLDLQGPYGYTF. The CDR3 coding sequence is TGTGCCATCAGTGAGTCACTAGACTTACAAGGACCCTATGGCTACACCTTC.